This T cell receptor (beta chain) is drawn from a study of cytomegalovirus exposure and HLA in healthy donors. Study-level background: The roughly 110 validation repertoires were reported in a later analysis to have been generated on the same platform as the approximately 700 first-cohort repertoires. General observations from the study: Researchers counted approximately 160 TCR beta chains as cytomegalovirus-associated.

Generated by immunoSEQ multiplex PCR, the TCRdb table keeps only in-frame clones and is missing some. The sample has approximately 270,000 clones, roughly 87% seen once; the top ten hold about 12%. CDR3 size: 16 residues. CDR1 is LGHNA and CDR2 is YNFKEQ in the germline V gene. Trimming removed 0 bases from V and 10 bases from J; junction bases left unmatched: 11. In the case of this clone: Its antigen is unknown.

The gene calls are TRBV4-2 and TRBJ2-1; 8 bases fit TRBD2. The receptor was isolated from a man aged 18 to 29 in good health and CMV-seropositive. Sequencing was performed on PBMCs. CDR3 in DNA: TGTGCCAGCAGCCAAGATGGCCTAGCGGGTTTAGGAGAGCAGTTCTTC. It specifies CASSQDGLAGLGEQFF.